One and the same sample provided the 8 T cell receptor beta chains below, sequenced in a study of Ad26.COV2.S vaccination and SARS-CoV-2 variants. This table comes from immunoSEQ multiplex PCR, and its TCRdb copy is limited to in-frame clones, with some not included. The sample contains some 520,000 clones, roughly 89% of which appear only once. Treatment reported: some 19 received Ad26.COV2.S at low or high dose, single or two shots; about 5 received placebo; per-sample allocation not given. Repertoires come from day 63 after the first vaccine or placebo injection. This sample comprised peripheral blood, obtained in a trial of Ad26.COV2.S vaccine versus placebo. The source is a person between 18 and 60 years old who received the Ad26.COV2.S COVID-19 vaccine or a placebo.

This chain uses TRBV6-5 with TRBJ1-1; D perhaps matches TRBD1 (6 bases). The CDR3 extends over 13 amino acids. Germline V gene data show CDR1 as MNHEY and CDR2 as SVGAGI. For the CDR3, the DNA is TGTGACCCGGGAGGGGGTTTTTCCACTGAAGCTTTCTTT. It translates to CDPGGGFSTEAFF.

This rearrangement joins TRBV5-1 to TRBJ1-2; TRBD1 matches 10 bases. This CDR3 contains 14 residues. Trimming cost V 7 bases and J 9 bases; bases outside gene matches: 12. Germline V gives CDR1 SGHRS, CDR2 YFSETQ. In DNA, the CDR3 is TGCGCCAGCGGGACAGGGGTCTCCCTTGGGCGCTACACCTTC. Translated, it gives CASGTGVSLGRYTF.

The chain carries TRBV12-3 or TRBV12-4 and TRBJ1-1; the D gene is possibly TRBD1 (6 bases). The CDR3 is 13 amino acids. The germline V and J ends were trimmed by 5 bases and 4 bases, with 11 bases remaining between them. The CDR3, as DNA: TGTGCCAGCAGTATTAAGGGGGGCACTGAAGCTTTCTTT. Its translation is CASSIKGGTEAFF.

The chain has TRBV10-3 and TRBJ2-7; 7 nucleotides line up with TRBD2. The J segment lost 0 bases and the V segment lost 0 bases, leaving 8 bases of the junction unmatched. Germline loops: CDR1 ENHRY, CDR2 SYGVKD. The CDR3 spans 17 residues. CDR3 bases: TGTGCCATCAGTGAGTCAGGCAGGCGCGGGAGCTCCTACGAGCAGTACTTC. Protein product: CAISESGRRGSSYEQYF.

The count of this clone is one. The chain combines TRBV19 with TRBJ1-1; no reliable D call. V was shortened by 7 bases and J by 3 bases, with 21 bases between the two germline ends. The CDR3 contains 16 residues. Germline V lookup: CDR1 LNHDA, CDR2 SQIVND (reference sequence). The CDR3 DNA follows: TGTGCCAGTATCAATGAGAAAGGCAGGTGGGACACTGAAGCTTTCTTT. Translating it yields CASINEKGRWDTEAFF.

J is TRBJ2-6 and V is TRBV7-3; TRBD1 agrees at 8 bases. The germline CDR1 and CDR2 sequences are SGHTA and FQGTGA. This CDR3 comprises 15 residues. Trimming removed 5 bases from V and 4 bases from J; junction bases left unmatched: 4. CDR3 in DNA: TGTGCCAGCAGCCCGGGACAGGCCGGGGCCAACGTCCTGACTTTC. It specifies CASSPGQAGANVLTF.

The J gene is TRBJ1-1, the V gene TRBV6-5; the D gene is possibly TRBD1 (6 bases). Germline CDR1 and CDR2: MNHEY and SVGAGI. Trimming stripped 8 bases from V and 1 base from J, with 17 bases between. The CDR3 consists of 15 residues. The CDR3 spells CASYPSSRGNTEAFF. CDR3 nucleotide sequence: TGTGCCAGCTACCCGTCGAGCAGGGGGAACACTGAAGCTTTCTTT.

The chain links TRBV11-2 to TRBJ1-1; weak D call: TRBD1 (5 bases). Trimming removed 6 bases from V and 4 bases from J, with 18 bases in between. Per the germline V gene, CDR1 is SGHAT and CDR2 is FQNNGV. The length of the CDR3 is 15 residues. CDR3 amino acids: CASSIKVGAGTEAFF. DNA for the CDR3: TGTGCCAGCAGTATTAAAGTTGGGGCTGGCACTGAAGCTTTCTTT.